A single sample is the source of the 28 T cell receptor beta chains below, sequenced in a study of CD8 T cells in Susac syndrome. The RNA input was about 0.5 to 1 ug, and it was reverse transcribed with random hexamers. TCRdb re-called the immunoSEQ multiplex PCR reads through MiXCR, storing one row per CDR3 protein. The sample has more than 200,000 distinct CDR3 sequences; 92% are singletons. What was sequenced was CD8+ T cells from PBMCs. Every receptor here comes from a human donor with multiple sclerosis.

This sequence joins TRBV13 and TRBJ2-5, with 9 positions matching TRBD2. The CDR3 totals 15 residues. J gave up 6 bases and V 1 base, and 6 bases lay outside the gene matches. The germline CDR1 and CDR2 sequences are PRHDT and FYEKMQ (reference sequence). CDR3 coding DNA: TGTGCCAGCAGCTTAGTTGGCGGGGGGGCCAAGACCCAGTACTTC. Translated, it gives CASSLVGGGAKTQYF. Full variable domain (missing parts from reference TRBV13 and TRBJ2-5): AAGVIQSPRHLIKEKRETATLKCYPIPRHDTVYWYQQGPGQDPQFLISFYEKMQSDKGSIPDRFSAQQFSDYHSELNMSSLELGDSALYFCASSLVGGGAKTQYFGPGTRLLVL.

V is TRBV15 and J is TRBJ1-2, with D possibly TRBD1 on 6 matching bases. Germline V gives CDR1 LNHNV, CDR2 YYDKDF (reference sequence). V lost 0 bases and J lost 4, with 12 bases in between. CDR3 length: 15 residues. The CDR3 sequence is CATSRDGRDTYGYTF. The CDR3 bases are TGTGCCACCAGCAGAGATGGGCGGGACACCTATGGCTACACCTTC.

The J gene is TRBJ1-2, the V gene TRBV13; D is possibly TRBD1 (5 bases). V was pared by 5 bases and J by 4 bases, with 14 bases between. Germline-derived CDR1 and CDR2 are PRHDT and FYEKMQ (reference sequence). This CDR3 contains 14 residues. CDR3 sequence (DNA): TGTGCCAGCAGCCCCGGCGGGGGTTCCTATGGCTACACCTTC. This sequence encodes CASSPGGGSYGYTF.

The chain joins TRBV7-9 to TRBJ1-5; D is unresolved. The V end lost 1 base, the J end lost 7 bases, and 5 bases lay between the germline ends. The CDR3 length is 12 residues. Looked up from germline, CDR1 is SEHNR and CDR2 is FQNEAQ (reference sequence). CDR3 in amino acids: CASSLGVQPQHF. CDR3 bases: TGTGCCAGCAGCTTAGGCGTCCAGCCCCAGCATTTT.

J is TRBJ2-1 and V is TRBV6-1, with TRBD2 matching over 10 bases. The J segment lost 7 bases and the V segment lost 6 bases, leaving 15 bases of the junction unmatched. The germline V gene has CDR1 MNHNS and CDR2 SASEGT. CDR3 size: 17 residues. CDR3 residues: CASSPVRTSGLLNEQFF. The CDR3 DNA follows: TGTGCCAGCAGCCCCGTCAGGACTAGCGGTCTGTTGAATGAGCAGTTCTTC.

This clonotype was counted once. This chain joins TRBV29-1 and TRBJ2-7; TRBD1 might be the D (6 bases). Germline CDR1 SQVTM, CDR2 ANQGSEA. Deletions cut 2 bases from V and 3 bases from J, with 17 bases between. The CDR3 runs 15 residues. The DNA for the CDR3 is TGCAGCGTTGAAATATTCGGGACAAAAGACTACGAGCAGTACTTC. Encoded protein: CSVEIFGTKDYEQYF.

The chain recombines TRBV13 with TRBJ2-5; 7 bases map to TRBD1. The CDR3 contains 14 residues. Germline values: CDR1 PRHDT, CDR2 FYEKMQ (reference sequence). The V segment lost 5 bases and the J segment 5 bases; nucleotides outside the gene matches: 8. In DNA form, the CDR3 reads TGTGCCAGCAGCCCTGTGACAGGGATTGAGACCCAGTACTTC. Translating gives CASSPVTGIETQYF.

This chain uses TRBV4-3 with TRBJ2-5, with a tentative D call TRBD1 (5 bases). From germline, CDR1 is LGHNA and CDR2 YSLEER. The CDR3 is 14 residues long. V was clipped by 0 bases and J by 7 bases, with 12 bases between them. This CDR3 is CASSQDKGIWTQYF. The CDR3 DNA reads TGCGCCAGCAGCCAAGACAAGGGGATATGGACCCAGTACTTC.

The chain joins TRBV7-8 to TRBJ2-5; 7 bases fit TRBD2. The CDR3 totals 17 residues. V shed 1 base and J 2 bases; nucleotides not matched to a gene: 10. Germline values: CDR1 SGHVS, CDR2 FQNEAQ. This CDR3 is CASSLESLGGWQETQYF. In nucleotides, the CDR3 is TGTGCCAGCAGCTTAGAATCTTTGGGGGGGTGGCAAGAGACCCAGTACTTC.

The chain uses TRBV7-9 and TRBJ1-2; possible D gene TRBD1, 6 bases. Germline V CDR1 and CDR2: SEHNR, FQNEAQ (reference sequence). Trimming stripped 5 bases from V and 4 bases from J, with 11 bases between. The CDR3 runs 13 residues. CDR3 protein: CASSDDRRYGYTF. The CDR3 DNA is TGTGCCAGCAGCGACGACAGGCGCTATGGCTACACCTTC. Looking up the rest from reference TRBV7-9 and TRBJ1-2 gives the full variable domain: DTGVSQNPRHKITKRGQNVTFRCDPISEHNRLYWYRQTLGQGPEFLTYFQNEAQLEKSRLLSDRFSAERPKGSFSTLEIQRTEQGDSAMYLCASSDDRRYGYTFGSGTRLTVV.

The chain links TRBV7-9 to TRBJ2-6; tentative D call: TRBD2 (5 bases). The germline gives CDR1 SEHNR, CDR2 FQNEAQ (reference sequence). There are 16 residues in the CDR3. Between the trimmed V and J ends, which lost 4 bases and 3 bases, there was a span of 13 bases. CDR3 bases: TGTGCCAGCAGCTCCACCGACGGACTTGGGGCCAACGTCCTGACTTTC. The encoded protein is CASSSTDGLGANVLTF.

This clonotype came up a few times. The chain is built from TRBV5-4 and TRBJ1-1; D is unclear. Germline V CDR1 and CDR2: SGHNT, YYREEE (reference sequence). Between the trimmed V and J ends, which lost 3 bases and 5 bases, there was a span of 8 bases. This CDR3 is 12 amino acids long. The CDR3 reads CASSSGATEAFF. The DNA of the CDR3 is TGTGCCAGCAGCTCCGGAGCAACTGAAGCTTTCTTT.

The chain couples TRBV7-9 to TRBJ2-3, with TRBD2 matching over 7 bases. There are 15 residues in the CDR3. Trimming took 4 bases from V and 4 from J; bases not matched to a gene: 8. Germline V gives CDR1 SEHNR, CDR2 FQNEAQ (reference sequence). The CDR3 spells CASSSPLAVADTQYF. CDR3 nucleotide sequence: TGTGCCAGCAGCTCACCCCTAGCGGTAGCAGATACGCAGTATTTT.

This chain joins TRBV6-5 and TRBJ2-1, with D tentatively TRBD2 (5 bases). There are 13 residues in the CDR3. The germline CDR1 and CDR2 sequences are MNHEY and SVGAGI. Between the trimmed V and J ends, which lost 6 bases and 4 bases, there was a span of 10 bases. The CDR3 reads CASSQSGYNEQFF. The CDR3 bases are TGTGCCAGCAGCCAGAGCGGATACAATGAGCAGTTCTTC.

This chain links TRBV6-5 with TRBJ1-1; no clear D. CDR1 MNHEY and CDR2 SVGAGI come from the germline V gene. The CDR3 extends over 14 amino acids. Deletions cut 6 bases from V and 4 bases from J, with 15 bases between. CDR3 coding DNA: TGTGCCAGCAGATCGGACGGAATGACCACTGAAGCTTTCTTT. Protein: CASRSDGMTTEAFF.

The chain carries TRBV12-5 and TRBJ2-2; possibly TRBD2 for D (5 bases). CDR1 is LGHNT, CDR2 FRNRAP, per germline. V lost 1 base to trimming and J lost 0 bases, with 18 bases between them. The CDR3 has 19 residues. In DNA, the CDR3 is TGTGCTAGTGGTTTGGCGTTTGACACCCCGAGGGCGAACACCGGGGAGCTGTTTTTT. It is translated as CASGLAFDTPRANTGELFF. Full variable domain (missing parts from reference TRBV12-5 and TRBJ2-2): DARVTQTPRHKVTEMGQEVTMRCQPILGHNTVFWYRQTMMQGLELLAYFRNRAPLDDSGMPKDRFSAEMPDATLATLKIQPSEPRDSAVYFCASGLAFDTPRANTGELFFGEGSRLTVL.

DNA of the CDR3: TGTGCCAGCAGCCAAGTAGGTATTCAAGAGACCCAGTACTTC. It codes for CASSQVGIQETQYF. The V call is TRBV3-1, the J call TRBJ2-5; no reliable D call. Trimming pared 1 base from V and 2 bases from J, leaving 8 bases between. The CDR3 is 14 residues long. Germline assignment: CDR1 LGHDT and CDR2 YNNKEL (reference sequence).

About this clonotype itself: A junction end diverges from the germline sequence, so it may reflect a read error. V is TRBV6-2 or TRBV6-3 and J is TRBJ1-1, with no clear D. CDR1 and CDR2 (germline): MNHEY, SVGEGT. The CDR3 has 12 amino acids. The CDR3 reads CASSWANTGAFF. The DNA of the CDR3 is TGTGCCAGCAGTTGGGCGAACACTGGAGCTTTCTTT.

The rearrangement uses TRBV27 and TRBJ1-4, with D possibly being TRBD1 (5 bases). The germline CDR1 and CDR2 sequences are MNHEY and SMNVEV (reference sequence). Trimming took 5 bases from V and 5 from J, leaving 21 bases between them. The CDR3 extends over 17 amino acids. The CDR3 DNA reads TGTGCCAGCAGTCTCTACTCCCCGACAGCTGCCAATGAAAAACTGTTTTTT. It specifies CASSLYSPTAANEKLFF.

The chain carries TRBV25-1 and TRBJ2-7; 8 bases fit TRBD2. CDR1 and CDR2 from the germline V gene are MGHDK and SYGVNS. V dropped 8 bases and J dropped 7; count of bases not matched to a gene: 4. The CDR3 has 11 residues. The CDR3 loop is CASGLASEQYF. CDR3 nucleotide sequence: TGTGCCAGCGGACTAGCTTCGGAGCAGTACTTC.

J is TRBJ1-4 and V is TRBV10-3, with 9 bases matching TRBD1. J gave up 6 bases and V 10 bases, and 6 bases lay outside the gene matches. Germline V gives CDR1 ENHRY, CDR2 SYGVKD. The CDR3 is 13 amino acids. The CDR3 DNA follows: TGTGCCACTGGGGACAGGGCCCATGAAAAACTGTTTTTT. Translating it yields CATGDRAHEKLFF.

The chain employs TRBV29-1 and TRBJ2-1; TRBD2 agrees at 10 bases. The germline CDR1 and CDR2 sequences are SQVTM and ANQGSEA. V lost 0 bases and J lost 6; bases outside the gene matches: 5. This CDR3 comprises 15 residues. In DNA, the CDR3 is TGCAGCGTTGAAGAAATAGCGGGAGGACCCAATGAGCAGTTCTTC. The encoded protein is CSVEEIAGGPNEQFF.

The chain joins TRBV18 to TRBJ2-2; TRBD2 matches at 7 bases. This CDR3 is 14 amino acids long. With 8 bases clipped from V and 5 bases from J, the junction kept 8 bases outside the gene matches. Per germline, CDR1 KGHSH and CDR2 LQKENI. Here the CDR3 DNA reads TGTGCCAGCCCCCCTACGGGAGGAACCGGGGAGCTGTTTTTT. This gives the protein CASPPTGGTGELFF.

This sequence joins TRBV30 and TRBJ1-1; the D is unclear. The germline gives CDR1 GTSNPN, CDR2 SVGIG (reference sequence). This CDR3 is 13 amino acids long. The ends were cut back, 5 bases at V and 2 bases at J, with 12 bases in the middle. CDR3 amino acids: CAWGILKNTEAFF. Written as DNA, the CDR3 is TGTGCCTGGGGAATTCTAAAAAACACTGAAGCTTTCTTT.

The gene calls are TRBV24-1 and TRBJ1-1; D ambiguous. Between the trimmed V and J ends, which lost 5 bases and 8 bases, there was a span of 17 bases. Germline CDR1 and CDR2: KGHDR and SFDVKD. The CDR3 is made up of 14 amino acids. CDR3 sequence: CATSAGKGTLEAFF. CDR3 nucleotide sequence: TGTGCCACCAGTGCGGGGAAGGGTACTCTGGAAGCTTTCTTT.

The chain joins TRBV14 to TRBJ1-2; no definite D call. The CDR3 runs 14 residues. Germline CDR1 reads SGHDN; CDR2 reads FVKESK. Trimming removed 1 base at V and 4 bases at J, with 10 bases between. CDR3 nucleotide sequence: TGTGCCAGCAGCCAAGTCGGGTCCTTCTATGGCTACACCTTC. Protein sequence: CASSQVGSFYGYTF.

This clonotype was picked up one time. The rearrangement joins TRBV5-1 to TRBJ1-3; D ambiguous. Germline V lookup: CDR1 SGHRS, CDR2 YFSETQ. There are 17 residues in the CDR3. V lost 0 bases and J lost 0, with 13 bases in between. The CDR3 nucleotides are TGCGCCAGCAGCTTGGTGGGAGAGGTCGGCTCTGGAAACACCATATATTTT. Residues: CASSLVGEVGSGNTIYF.

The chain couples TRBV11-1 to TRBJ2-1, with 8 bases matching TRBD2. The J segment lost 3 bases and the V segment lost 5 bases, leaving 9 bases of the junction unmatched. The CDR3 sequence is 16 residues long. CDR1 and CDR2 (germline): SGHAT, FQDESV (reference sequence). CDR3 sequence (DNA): TGTGCCAGCAGCCTCCTTCGGCGGGGGGTCTACAATGAGCAGTTCTTC. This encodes CASSLLRRGVYNEQFF.